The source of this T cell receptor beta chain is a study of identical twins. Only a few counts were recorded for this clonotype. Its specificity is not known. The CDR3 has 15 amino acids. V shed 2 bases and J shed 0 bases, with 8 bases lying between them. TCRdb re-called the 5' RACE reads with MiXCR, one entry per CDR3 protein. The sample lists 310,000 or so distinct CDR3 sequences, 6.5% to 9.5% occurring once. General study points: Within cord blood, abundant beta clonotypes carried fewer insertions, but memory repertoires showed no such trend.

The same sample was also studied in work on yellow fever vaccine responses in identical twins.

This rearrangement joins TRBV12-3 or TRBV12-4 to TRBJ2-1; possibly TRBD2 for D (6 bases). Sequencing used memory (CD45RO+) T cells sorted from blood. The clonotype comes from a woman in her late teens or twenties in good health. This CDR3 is CASSLQRVSYNEQFF. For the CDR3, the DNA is TGTGCCAGCAGTTTACAGCGGGTCTCCTACAATGAGCAGTTCTTC.